These 32 T cell receptor beta chains share one sample of origin, sequenced in a study of identical twins. From the 5' RACE reads, TCRdb called clonotypes with MiXCR, one entry per CDR3 protein. Of around 480,000 distinct CDR3 sequences in the sample, roughly 13% are singletons; the top ten hold 0.8% to 1%. These same data were also listed under a study on yellow fever vaccine responses in identical twins.

Input material: CD4+ T cells sorted from blood. These receptors all come from a woman younger than 30 in good health.

This clonotype has just a few counts. V is TRBV5-1 and J is TRBJ2-7; D is perhaps TRBD2 (5 bases). V dropped 1 base and J dropped 5 bases, with 7 bases sitting between them. Germline CDR1 is SGHRS and CDR2 is YFSETQ. The CDR3 covers 12 residues. For the CDR3, the DNA is TGCGCCAGCAGCTTGCCCGGGAACGAGCAGTACTTC. The encoded protein is CASSLPGNEQYF.

This clonotype was observed a handful of times. The chain recombines TRBV20-1 with TRBJ2-2; D is perhaps TRBD1 (5 bases). Germline V gene data show CDR1 as DFQATT and CDR2 as SNEGSKA (reference sequence). The CDR3 spans 14 residues. V was clipped by 6 bases and J by 5 bases, with 16 bases between them. CDR3 sequence reads: CSAQARAGTGELFF. The DNA for the CDR3 is TGCAGTGCCCAGGCCCGTGCAGGGACCGGGGAGCTGTTTTTT.

This clonotype was counted a few times. CDR3: CASSFADHNSPLHF. CDR3 bases: TGTGCCAGCAGTTTCGCGGACCATAATTCACCCCTCCACTTT. The V call is TRBV12-3 or TRBV12-4, the J call TRBJ1-6; D is ambiguous. The CDR3 runs to 14 residues. V was clipped by 3 bases and J by 5 bases, with 8 bases between them.

The chain employs TRBV6-5 and TRBJ2-7, with D maybe TRBD1 (5 bases). CDR1 is MNHEY and CDR2 is SVGAGI in the germline V gene. The CDR3 runs to 16 residues. The ends were cut back, 4 bases at V and 1 base at J, with 17 bases in the middle. In DNA, the CDR3 is TGTGCCAGCAGTTCCGCACCGGGCCAGGGATCCTACGAGCAGTACTTC. Its protein is CASSSAPGQGSYEQYF.

The sample holds a few counts of this clonotype. The J gene is TRBJ2-1, the V gene TRBV7-2; D is ambiguous. V was shortened by 3 bases and J by 7 bases, with 10 bases between the two germline ends. This CDR3 is 13 amino acids long. Germline V lookup: CDR1 SGHTA, CDR2 FQGNSA. The chain's CDR3 is CASSLYRRNEQFF. In nucleotides, the CDR3 is TGTGCCAGCAGCTTGTACCGAAGGAATGAGCAGTTCTTC.

This clonotype was counted only a few times. In nucleotides, the CDR3 is TGTGCCAGCAGCTTGCTCGGGACAGGGCCTCCCGGGGAGCTGTTTTTT. Amino acid sequence: CASSLLGTGPPGELFF. The chain has TRBV5-5 and TRBJ2-2, with 9 bases lining up with TRBD1. The CDR3 length is 16 residues. The V and J ends lost 1 base and 6 bases, in that order; junction bases with no gene match: 7. The germline V gene encodes CDR1 SGHKS and CDR2 YYEKEE (reference sequence). The full variable domain, completed using reference TRBV5-5 and TRBJ2-2, is DAGVTQSPTHLIKTRGQQVTLRCSPISGHKSVSWYQQVLGQGPQFIFQYYEKEERGRGNFPDRFSARQFPNYSSELNVNALLLGDSALYLCASSLLGTGPPGELFFGEGSRLTVL.

The V gene is TRBV30, the J gene TRBJ2-5, with 7 bases identical to TRBD1. This CDR3 contains 11 residues. CDR1 and CDR2 (germline): GTSNPN, SVGIG (reference sequence). V lost 7 bases and J lost 6; bases outside the gene matches: 5. In DNA, the CDR3 is TGTGCCTTGACACAGGGGCAGACCCAGTACTTC. It yields the protein CALTQGQTQYF.

The V and J genes are TRBV11-2 and TRBJ2-1, with D possibly matching TRBD1 (7 bases). V lost 5 bases to trimming and J lost 4 bases, with 15 bases between them. CDR3 length: 15 residues. The germline V gene has CDR1 SGHAT and CDR2 FQNNGV. In DNA form, the CDR3 reads TGTGCCAGCAGCGCCGGGGGACAGCCTTACAATGAGCAGTTCTTC. Protein product: CASSAGGQPYNEQFF.

This clonotype has a handful of counts. The chain is built from TRBV4-1 and TRBJ2-1; 9 positions match TRBD1. V dropped 3 bases and J dropped 3; count of bases not matched to a gene: 6. Germline V gene sequence: CDR1 MGHRA, CDR2 YSYEKL. The CDR3 spans 16 residues. The CDR3 DNA reads TGCGCCAGCAGCCAGCCAGACAGGGGGGTCTACAATGAGCAGTTCTTC. It is translated as CASSQPDRGVYNEQFF.

The table lists this clonotype with a few counts. Sequence at one end of the junction differs from germline and may be a read error. The gene calls are TRBV5-5 and TRBJ2-7; D perhaps matches TRBD1 (6 bases). The CDR3 runs to 11 residues. Per the germline V gene, CDR1 is SGHKS and CDR2 is YYEKEE (reference sequence). The CDR3 DNA reads TGTGCCAGCAGCTTGGATTATAGGACAGACTTC. This codes for CASSLDYRTDF.

The rearrangement joins TRBV12-3 or TRBV12-4 to TRBJ2-7; D tentatively fits TRBD1 or TRBD2 (6 bases each). CDR3 length: 17 amino acids. V was pared by 2 bases and J by 1 base, with 18 bases between. CDR3 coding DNA: TGTGCCAGCAGTTTATGGTCCGGGGGCGGAGGGTCCTACGAGCAGTACTTC. Amino acid sequence: CASSLWSGGGGSYEQYF.

This clonotype was recorded a few times. J is TRBJ2-7 and V is TRBV3-1, with 8 bases identical to TRBD2. V shed 4 bases and J 9 bases; nucleotides not matched to a gene: 11. Germline lookup yields CDR1 LGHDT and CDR2 YNNKEL (reference sequence). This CDR3 has 14 amino acids. The CDR3 is CASSRSGGRERQYF. DNA of the CDR3: TGTGCCAGCAGCCGAAGCGGGGGAAGGGAACGGCAGTACTTC.

The genes are TRBV23-1 and TRBJ2-5, with D perhaps TRBD2 (6 bases). TRBV23-1 is recorded as an ORF, its role being uncertain. With 0 bases removed from V and 2 bases from J, the gap between germline ends came to 16 bases. There are 17 residues in the CDR3. CDR3 residues: CASSQSPGGAVQETQYF. The CDR3 DNA reads as TGCGCCAGCAGTCAATCCCCCGGAGGGGCGGTTCAAGAGACCCAGTACTTC.

This clonotype was counted at least ten times. The chain uses TRBV10-3 and TRBJ2-7; the D gene is possibly TRBD2 (6 bases). Germline-derived CDR1 and CDR2 are ENHRY and SYGVKD. The length of the CDR3 is 14 residues. The V end lost 0 bases, the J end lost 0 bases, and 6 bases lay between the germline ends. The CDR3 DNA reads as TGTGCCATCAGTGAGTCGGGGGGCTCCTACGAGCAGTACTTC. It codes for CAISESGGSYEQYF.

This chain joins TRBV12-3 or TRBV12-4 and TRBJ1-6, with 7 positions matching TRBD1. The J segment lost 8 bases and the V segment lost 7 bases, leaving 8 bases of the junction unmatched. This CDR3 comprises 14 residues. CDR3 in amino acids: CASKLGTVDSPLHF. CDR3 nucleotide sequence: TGTGCCAGCAAACTGGGGACAGTGGATTCACCCCTCCACTTT.

V usage is TRBV30 and J usage is TRBJ2-3; TRBD2 might be the D (6 bases). V was shortened by 5 bases and J by 0 bases, with 15 bases between the two germline ends. Germline CDR1 is GTSNPN and CDR2 is SVGIG (reference sequence). This CDR3 comprises 15 residues. The CDR3 DNA follows: TGTGCCTGGCTGGGGGGACGATCTAGCACAGATACGCAGTATTTT. Translating it yields CAWLGGRSSTDTQYF.

The V and J genes are TRBV20-1 and TRBJ2-7, with 8 bases matching TRBD2. J gave up 1 base and V 0 bases, and 5 bases lay outside the gene matches. There are 15 residues in the CDR3. Germline CDR1 and CDR2: DFQATT and SNEGSKA (reference sequence). The CDR3 DNA reads TGCAGTGCTAGAGACCCCGGGACTAGATCCTACGAGCAGTACTTC. The encoded protein is CSARDPGTRSYEQYF.

The V gene is TRBV27, the J gene TRBJ1-1, with TRBD1 as a possible D gene (5 bases). This CDR3 region has 13 residues. Trimming stripped 9 bases from V and 5 bases from J, with 16 bases between. Germline lookup yields CDR1 MNHEY and CDR2 SMNVEV (reference sequence). CDR3 amino acids: CARGRVEGTEAFF. CDR3 DNA: TGTGCCAGGGGCCGGGTTGAGGGGACTGAAGCTTTCTTT.

V is TRBV3-1 and J is TRBJ2-7; D is possibly TRBD2 (6 bases). The CDR3 extends over 13 amino acids. The V gene lost 4 bases and the J gene lost 7 bases, with 14 bases spanning the gap. Germline V gene sequence: CDR1 LGHDT, CDR2 YNNKEL (reference sequence). The CDR3 DNA reads as TGTGCCAGCAGCCTTGGGACTTACATGGAGCAGTACTTC. As protein: CASSLGTYMEQYF.

The chain uses TRBV28 and TRBJ1-5, with 8 nucleotides matching TRBD1. The V segment lost 4 bases and the J segment 5 bases; nucleotides outside the gene matches: 10. CDR3 size: 16 residues. The germline CDR1 and CDR2 sequences are MDHEN and SYDVKM. CDR3 nucleotide sequence: TGTGCCAGCAGTTCAACCCCAGGGGGCGCGTATCAGCCCCAGCATTTT. This gives the protein CASSSTPGGAYQPQHF.

The sample holds a few counts of this clonotype. The chain recombines TRBV5-1 with TRBJ2-3, with D tentatively TRBD1 (6 bases). CDR1 and CDR2 from the germline V gene are SGHRS and YFSETQ. CDR3 length: 13 residues. V was clipped by 0 bases and J by 6 bases, with 8 bases between them. The chain's CDR3 is CASSLATGDTQYF. In nucleotides, the CDR3 is TGCGCCAGCAGCTTGGCAACAGGGGATACGCAGTATTTT. Full variable domain (rest looked up from reference TRBV5-1 and TRBJ2-3): KAGVTQTPRYLIKTRGQQVTLSCSPISGHRSVSWYQQTPGQGLQFLFEYFSETQRNKGNFPGRFSGRQFSNSRSEMNVSTLELGDSALYLCASSLATGDTQYFGPGTRLTVL.

V and J are TRBV5-6 and TRBJ2-7; D remains unclear. The CDR3 extends over 15 amino acids. Germline V gives CDR1 SGHDT, CDR2 YYEEEE. Trimming took off 4 bases at V and 5 bases at J, with 19 bases between the two ends. CDR3 region: CASSPKGGRRHEQYF. DNA for the CDR3: TGTGCCAGCAGCCCCAAGGGCGGTAGAAGGCACGAGCAGTACTTC.

This clonotype has a handful of counts. V gene TRBV7-9 combines with J gene TRBJ2-1; no clear D. The CDR3 contains 15 residues. Germline-derived CDR1 and CDR2 are SEHNR and FQNEAQ (reference sequence). V was cut by 5 bases and J by 0 bases, with 11 bases left in between. CDR3 loop: CASSLGQNSYNEQFF. Written as DNA, the CDR3 is TGTGCCAGCAGCCTCGGGCAGAACTCCTACAATGAGCAGTTCTTC.

The gene calls are TRBV19 and TRBJ2-1; TRBD1 matches 8 bases. The CDR3 covers 16 residues. Germline assignment: CDR1 LNHDA and CDR2 SQIVND (reference sequence). The V segment lost 6 bases and the J segment 1 base; nucleotides outside the gene matches: 8. CDR3 nucleotides: TGTGCCAGTAGAATAAACACAGGGGGATCCTACAATGAGCAGTTCTTC. Translation: CASRINTGGSYNEQFF.

This clonotype was counted at least ten times. The chain has TRBV7-2 and TRBJ2-3; 10 bases align to TRBD2. Germline values: CDR1 SGHTA, CDR2 FQGNSA. The CDR3 consists of 16 residues. V gave up 4 bases and J gave up 0 bases; unmatched junction bases: 4. Here the CDR3 DNA reads TGTGCCAGCAGCTCTAAGCGGGGGGGGAGCACAGATACGCAGTATTTT. Its translation is CASSSKRGGSTDTQYF.

The rearrangement joins TRBV29-1 to TRBJ1-1; 9 bases fit TRBD1. V gave up 4 bases and J gave up 3 bases; unmatched junction bases: 3. The CDR3 consists of 13 residues. The germline gives CDR1 SQVTM, CDR2 ANQGSEA. This CDR3 is CSVGTGEDTEAFF. The CDR3 DNA sequence: TGCAGCGTTGGGACAGGGGAGGACACTGAAGCTTTCTTT.

In this sample, this clonotype turned up a few times. This sequence joins TRBV7-2 and TRBJ2-1; TRBD2 aligns across 7 bases. The CDR3 has 16 residues. The ends lost 2 bases at V and 6 bases at J; junction bases unmatched: 10. The germline CDR1 and CDR2 sequences are SGHTA and FQGNSA. The CDR3 nucleotides are TGTGCCAGCAGCTTAAAAGGACTAGGGAGTCGCAATGAGCAGTTCTTC. Encoded protein: CASSLKGLGSRNEQFF.

This clonotype was seen only a few times. The V call is TRBV28, the J call TRBJ2-3, with 13 bases fitting TRBD2. The CDR3 sequence is 17 residues long. Germline assignment: CDR1 MDHEN and CDR2 SYDVKM. Germline trimming cut 4 bases from V and 6 bases from J; bases unmatched to any gene: 10. DNA for the CDR3: TGTGCCAGCAGTTCTCAGGGACTAGCGGGGCCAACGGATACGCAGTATTTT. Amino acids: CASSSQGLAGPTDTQYF.

This clonotype was seen ten or more times. V gene TRBV7-9 combines with J gene TRBJ2-3; 7 nucleotides match TRBD2. V dropped 0 bases and J dropped 0; count of bases not matched to a gene: 0. CDR1 SEHNR and CDR2 FQNEAQ come from the germline V gene (reference sequence). The CDR3 has 15 amino acids. Here the CDR3 DNA reads TGTGCCAGCAGCTTAGCGACTAGCAGCACAGATACGCAGTATTTT. Translating gives CASSLATSSTDTQYF.

This clonotype was seen more than once but under ten times. The chain links TRBV7-3 to TRBJ2-7; 8 positions match TRBD1. Germline values: CDR1 SGHTA, CDR2 FQGTGA. J was trimmed by 3 bases and V by 4 bases; bases with no gene match: 2. CDR3 length: 13 residues. For the CDR3, the DNA is TGTGCCAGCAGCTATGACAGGGGCTACGAGCAGTACTTC. Its protein product is CASSYDRGYEQYF.

This clonotype was seen a few times. This chain uses TRBV20-1 with TRBJ2-4; D gene unclear. Trimming removed 5 bases at V and 6 bases at J, with 8 bases between. CDR3 length: 11 amino acids. CDR1 is DFQATT and CDR2 is SNEGSKA in the germline V gene (reference sequence). CDR3 region: CSAGPANIQYF. The CDR3 nucleotides read TGCAGTGCTGGCCCTGCAAACATTCAGTACTTC.

This clonotype was observed a handful of times. The V and J genes are TRBV5-6 and TRBJ2-4, with TRBD1 matching 7 bases. Trimming cost V 0 bases and J 15 bases; bases outside gene matches: 9. There are 13 residues in the CDR3. The V gene's germline CDR1 is SGHDT and CDR2 YYEEEE. The CDR3 reads CASSLGAGGDRYF. The DNA for the CDR3 is TGTGCCAGCAGCTTGGGGGCAGGGGGTGATCGGTACTTC.